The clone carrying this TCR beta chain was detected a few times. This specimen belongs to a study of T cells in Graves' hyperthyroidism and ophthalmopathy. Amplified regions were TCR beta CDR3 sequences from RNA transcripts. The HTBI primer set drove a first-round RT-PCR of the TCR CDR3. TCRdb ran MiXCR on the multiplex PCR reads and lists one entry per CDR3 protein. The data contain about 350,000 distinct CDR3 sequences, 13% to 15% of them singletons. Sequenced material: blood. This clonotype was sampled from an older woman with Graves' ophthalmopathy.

CDR3 region: CASSLMSGATDTQYF. CDR3 nucleotide sequence: TGCGCCAGCAGCTTGATGTCGGGAGCCACAGATACGCAGTATTTT. This chain connects TRBV5-1 to TRBJ2-3, with D perhaps TRBD2 (6 bases). CDR3 size: 15 residues. V lost 1 base and J lost 2, with 11 bases in between. Germline assignment: CDR1 SGHRS and CDR2 YFSETQ.